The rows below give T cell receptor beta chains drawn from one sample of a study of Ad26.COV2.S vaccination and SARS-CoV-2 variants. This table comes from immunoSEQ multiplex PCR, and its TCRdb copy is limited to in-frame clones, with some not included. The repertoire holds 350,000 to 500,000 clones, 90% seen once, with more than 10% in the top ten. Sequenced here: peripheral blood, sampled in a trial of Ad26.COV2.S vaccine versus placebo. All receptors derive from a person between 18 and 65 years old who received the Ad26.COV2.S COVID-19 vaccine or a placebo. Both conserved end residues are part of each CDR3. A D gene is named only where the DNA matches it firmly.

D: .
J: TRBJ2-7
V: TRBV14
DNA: TGTGCCAGCAGCCAACTAAGCTCCTACGAGCAGTACTTC
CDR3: CASSQLSSYEQYF

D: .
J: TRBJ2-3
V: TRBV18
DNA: TGTGCCAGCTCACCACCGAGCACAGTATTGCAAGATACGCAGTATTTT
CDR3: CASSPPSTVLQDTQYF

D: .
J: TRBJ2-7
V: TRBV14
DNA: TGTGCCAGCAGCCAGCAGGGGGGCTACGAGCAGTACTTT
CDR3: CASSQQGGYEQYF

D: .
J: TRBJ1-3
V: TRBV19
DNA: TGTGCCAGTAGTATAAGGGACCTTAGGCGTCTCTCTGGAAACACCATATATTTT
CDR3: CASSIRDLRRLSGNTIYF

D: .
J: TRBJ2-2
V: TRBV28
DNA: TGTGCCAGCAGTTTCGTCCCCGGGGAGCTGTTTTTT
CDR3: CASSFVPGELFF

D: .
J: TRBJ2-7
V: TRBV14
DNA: TGTGCCAGCAGCCGAAGTCGAAACTCCTACGAGCAGTACTTC
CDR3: CASSRSRNSYEQYF

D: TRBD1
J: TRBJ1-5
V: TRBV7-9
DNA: TGTGCCAGCAGCTGGGGAGGGGGCGTGGGCAATCAGCCCCAGCATTTT
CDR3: CASSWGGGVGNQPQHF

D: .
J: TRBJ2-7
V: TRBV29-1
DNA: TGCAGCGTTGTGTCAGGATACGAGCAGTACTTC
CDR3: CSVVSGYEQYF

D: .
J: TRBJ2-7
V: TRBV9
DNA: TGTGCCAGCAGCGTAGAGGGACGGCCCTACGAGCAGTACTTC
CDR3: CASSVEGRPYEQYF

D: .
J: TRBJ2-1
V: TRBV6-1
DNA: TGTGCCAGCAGTGAAAATAGGGAGCAGTTCTTC
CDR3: CASSENREQFF